This passage covers 28 T cell receptor beta chains from one sample sequenced in a study of CD8 T cells in ankylosing spondylitis. TCRdb ran MiXCR on the 5' RACE reads and lists one entry per CDR3 protein. Among hundreds of thousands of distinct CDR3 sequences, approximately 24% were seen once, and the ten largest hold around 6.3%. The sequenced sample consisted of blood, either unsorted or a sorted T cell fraction (not recorded which). Receptor source: a male donor with ankylosing spondylitis or in good health (not recorded which).

V and J are TRBV3-1 and TRBJ2-7; 9 positions agree with TRBD1. Germline values: CDR1 LGHDT, CDR2 YNNKEL (reference sequence). Unmatched junction bases numbered 3, after V lost 3 bases and J lost 6 bases. The CDR3 is made up of 13 amino acids. In DNA form, the CDR3 reads TGTGCCAGCAGCCAGGGACAGGGTGGCGAGCAGTACTTC. It codes for CASSQGQGGEQYF.

The sample holds many counts of this clonotype. Here the CDR3 reads CASSFSTTQYF. The CDR3 coding sequence is TGTGCCAGCAGCTTTTCGACAACCCAGTACTTC. The rearrangement joins TRBV7-2 to TRBJ2-5; D call uncertain. Germline CDR1 SGHTA, CDR2 FQGNSA. V was shortened by 3 bases and J by 8 bases, with 7 bases between the two germline ends. The CDR3 runs to 11 residues.

This clonotype has ten or more counts. The CDR3 loop is CASSFLGSSYEQYF. The CDR3 coding sequence is TGTGCCAGCAGTTTCCTTGGGAGCTCCTACGAGCAGTACTTC. The J gene is TRBJ2-7, the V gene TRBV28, with a tentative D call TRBD2 (5 bases). Germline-derived CDR1 and CDR2 are MDHEN and SYDVKM. The CDR3 has 14 amino acids. V lost 3 bases to trimming and J lost 0 bases, with 9 bases between them.

J is TRBJ2-5 and V is TRBV20-1; D unresolved. Per the germline V gene, CDR1 is DFQATT and CDR2 is SNEGSKA (reference sequence). V lost 6 bases and J lost 1, with 6 bases in between. The CDR3 has 11 amino acids. This CDR3 is CSARFQETQYF. For the CDR3, the DNA is TGCAGTGCCCGGTTCCAAGAGACCCAGTACTTC.

This clonotype appeared many times. The chain combines TRBV4-2 with TRBJ2-7; tentatively, D is TRBD1 (5 bases). Germline lookup yields CDR1 LGHNA and CDR2 YNFKEQ. The CDR3 totals 15 residues. V lost 1 base to trimming and J lost 3 bases, with 13 bases between them. CDR3 loop: CASSQVKGPSYEQYF. Written as DNA, the CDR3 is TGTGCCAGCAGCCAAGTTAAGGGGCCTAGCTACGAGCAGTACTTC.

This clonotype has at least ten counts. One end of the junction fails to match germline, which may point to a read error. The genes are TRBV7-7 and TRBJ2-5, with D perhaps TRBD1 (6 bases). The CDR3 has 13 amino acids. The germline V gene encodes CDR1 SSHAT and CDR2 FNYEAQ (reference sequence). CDR3 in amino acids: CASSLDRQETQYF. The CDR3 DNA follows: TGTGCTAGCAGCTTAGACAGGCAAGAGACCCAGTACTTC.

This clonotype was observed a few times. V is TRBV29-1 and J is TRBJ2-1; 15 bases match TRBD2. The CDR3 totals 14 residues. The J segment lost 6 bases and the V segment lost 6 bases, leaving 3 bases of the junction unmatched. The germline CDR1 and CDR2 sequences are SQVTM and ANQGSEA. CDR3 bases: TGCAGCGTAGGACTAGCGGGAGGGGCCAATGAGCAGTTCTTC. It is translated as CSVGLAGGANEQFF.

This clonotype was seen only a few times. The V gene is TRBV5-1, the J gene TRBJ1-1; D is unclear. The ends were cut back, 1 base at V and 0 bases at J, with 10 bases in the middle. The CDR3 contains 15 residues. In germline, CDR1 is SGHRS, CDR2 YFSETQ. As DNA, the CDR3 is TGCGCCAGCAGCTTGTTACAGTCCCTGAACACTGAAGCTTTCTTT. This sequence encodes CASSLLQSLNTEAFF.

The chain couples TRBV5-5 to TRBJ2-1; D may be TRBD2 (5 bases). Trimming removed 0 bases at V and 7 bases at J, with 11 bases between. CDR3 length: 14 residues. Germline CDR1 is SGHKS and CDR2 is YYEKEE (reference sequence). The CDR3 sequence is CASSLVDSQNEQFF. The CDR3, as DNA: TGTGCCAGCAGCTTGGTGGACTCCCAAAATGAGCAGTTCTTC.

The chain uses TRBV6-5 and TRBJ1-6; 9 nucleotides match TRBD1. V dropped 0 bases and J dropped 7; count of bases not matched to a gene: 7. Germline CDR1 and CDR2: MNHEY and SVGAGI. This CDR3 has 17 residues. The CDR3 reads CASSYSGSGQGNSPLHF. DNA of the CDR3: TGTGCCAGCAGTTACTCTGGATCGGGACAGGGAAATTCACCCCTCCACTTT.

The table lists this clonotype with many counts. V is TRBV12-3 or TRBV12-4 and J is TRBJ2-1, with D tentatively TRBD1 or TRBD2 (5 bases each). CDR3 length equals 16 residues. The V end lost 4 bases, the J end lost 9 bases, and 22 bases lay between the germline ends. For the CDR3, the DNA is TGTGCCAGCAGTTCCCAGCCAGGGCAAAGCGGCGGTGAGCAGTTCTTC. Amino acids: CASSSQPGQSGGEQFF.

V and J are TRBV20-1 and TRBJ1-1; D not certain. Germline assignment: CDR1 DFQATT and CDR2 SNEGSKA (reference sequence). The CDR3 extends over 14 amino acids. The V end lost 3 bases, the J end lost 3 bases, and 14 bases lay between the germline ends. The CDR3 here is CSASGLRRDTEAFF. The CDR3 DNA sequence: TGCAGTGCTAGCGGATTGAGGCGGGACACTGAAGCTTTCTTT.

The chain employs TRBV5-4 and TRBJ2-3; 8 nucleotides match TRBD1. The CDR3 length is 15 residues. The V gene end was trimmed by 5 bases and the J gene end by 0 bases; junction bases not matched to a gene: 5. Germline CDR1 and CDR2: SGHNT and YYREEE (reference sequence). CDR3 sequence (DNA): TGTGCCAGCAGATCGGACAGGGCTAGCACAGATACGCAGTATTTT. Its protein is CASRSDRASTDTQYF.

This clonotype was recorded at least ten times. The chain employs TRBV6-2 or TRBV6-3 and TRBJ2-4; D remains unclear. Trimming cost V 5 bases and J 0 bases, with 14 bases left between them. The CDR3 is made up of 16 amino acids. Germline values: CDR1 MNHEY, CDR2 SVGEGT. CDR3 nucleotides: TGTGCCAGCAGTCGGAAAGCCCCCCTAGCCAAAAACATTCAGTACTTC. Translating gives CASSRKAPLAKNIQYF.

The rearrangement joins TRBV12-3 or TRBV12-4 to TRBJ2-3; D call uncertain. The CDR3 covers 13 residues. Trimming pared 6 bases from V and 6 bases from J, leaving 13 bases between. Here the CDR3 DNA reads TGTGCCAGCAGACCCGACATCGGGGATACGCAGTATTTT. This sequence encodes CASRPDIGDTQYF.

This clonotype has just a few counts. The chain links TRBV18 to TRBJ2-1, with 7 positions matching TRBD1. The CDR3 extends over 18 amino acids. The junction had 12 bases not matched to a gene; V was cut back by 4 bases and J by 0 bases. CDR1 is KGHSH, CDR2 LQKENI, per germline. The CDR3: CASSRNRQGLSSYNEQFF. The CDR3 DNA reads TGTGCCAGCTCACGCAACCGACAGGGCTTAAGCTCCTACAATGAGCAGTTCTTC. Variable domain in full (rest from reference TRBV18 and TRBJ2-1): NAGVMQNPRHLVRRRGQEARLRCSPMKGHSHVYWYRQLPEEGLKFMVYLQKENIIDESGMPKERFSAEFPKEGPSILRIQQVVRGDSAAYFCASSRNRQGLSSYNEQFFGPGTRLTVL.

The CDR3 DNA reads TGTGCCAGCAGTGAAGCGGGTGGTAATGAAAAACTGTTTTTT. Translating it yields CASSEAGGNEKLFF. The chain uses TRBV6-1 and TRBJ1-4, with D hard to call. From germline, CDR1 is MNHNS and CDR2 SASEGT. The CDR3 totals 14 residues. Trimming took 0 bases from V and 4 from J, leaving 6 bases between them.

With respect to this clonotype: Just one base apart from a much larger clone, this may be a read error. This chain uses TRBV20-1 with TRBJ2-7; TRBD1 might be the D (5 bases). Looked up from germline, CDR1 is DFQATT and CDR2 is SNEGSKA (reference sequence). CDR3 size: 12 residues. The CDR3 protein is CSARDNTYEQSF. DNA for the CDR3: TGCAGTGCTAGGGACAACACCTACGAGCAGTCCTTC.

The V and J genes are TRBV15 and TRBJ2-5; no clear D. The CDR3 runs 13 residues. Germline V gives CDR1 LNHNV, CDR2 YYDKDF (reference sequence). Trimming took 0 bases from V and 2 from J, leaving 4 bases between them. The CDR3: CATSRDPQETQYF. The CDR3 DNA sequence: TGTGCCACCAGCAGAGACCCTCAAGAGACCCAGTACTTC.

The chain combines TRBV20-1 with TRBJ2-3; D is unresolved. V gave up 3 bases and J gave up 0 bases, with 7 bases separating them. Looked up from germline, CDR1 is DFQATT and CDR2 is SNEGSKA (reference sequence). The CDR3 runs 13 residues. The CDR3 DNA reads as TGCAGTGCTAGCACAACTAGCACAGATACGCAGTATTTT. It translates to CSASTTSTDTQYF.

This clonotype was observed many times. V and J are TRBV27 and TRBJ2-3, with D possibly matching TRBD1 (6 bases). V was clipped by 4 bases and J by 5 bases, with 22 bases between them. The germline V gene has CDR1 MNHEY and CDR2 SMNVEV (reference sequence). The CDR3 is 17 residues long. CDR3 nucleotides: TGTGCCAGCAGTTCCTCTTCACCGGGACAACGGGAAGATACGCAGTATTTT. Amino acids: CASSSSSPGQREDTQYF.

This clonotype has at least ten counts. The V call is TRBV11-1, the J call TRBJ1-4; 11 positions match TRBD1. Germline CDR1 reads SGHAT; CDR2 reads FQDESV (reference sequence). This CDR3 spans 18 amino acids. J lost 0 bases, V lost 5 bases, and 8 bases had no gene match. The CDR3 loop reads CASSRGQGAPATNEKLFF. Written as DNA, the CDR3 is TGTGCCAGCAGCCGCGGACAGGGGGCCCCTGCAACTAATGAAAAACTGTTTTTT.

The chain uses TRBV7-6 and TRBJ2-3, with D maybe TRBD2 (5 bases). Per germline, CDR1 SGHVS and CDR2 FNYEAQ. V shed 2 bases and J shed 1 base, with 10 bases lying between them. This CDR3 comprises 15 residues. The CDR3 loop is CASSLLTRGTDTQYF. The CDR3 nucleotides are TGTGCCAGCAGCTTACTGACGAGGGGCACAGATACGCAGTATTTT.

The rearrangement links TRBV11-1 to TRBJ2-2, with D perhaps TRBD2 (6 bases). CDR3 size: 14 residues. The germline V gene has CDR1 SGHAT and CDR2 FQDESV (reference sequence). V gave up 7 bases and J gave up 7 bases, with 16 bases separating them. The CDR3 region is CASTPLTRGGELFF. The CDR3 DNA sequence: TGTGCCAGCACCCCTTTGACTAGAGGCGGGGAGCTGTTTTTT. The whole variable domain, filled in from reference TRBV11-1 and TRBJ2-2, reads EAEVAQSPRYKITEKSQAVAFWCDPISGHATLYWYRQILGQGPELLVQFQDESVVDDSQLPKDRFSAERLKGVDSTLKIQPAELGDSAMYLCASTPLTRGGELFFGEGSRLTVL.

The chain joins TRBV29-1 to TRBJ2-5; D might be TRBD2 (6 bases). V was clipped by 7 bases and J by 4 bases, with 13 bases between them. The CDR3 loop spans 12 amino acids. The V gene's germline CDR1 is SQVTM and CDR2 ANQGSEA. This chain's CDR3 is CSDLRRGETQYF. CDR3 coding DNA: TGCAGCGACCTCAGGCGGGGAGAGACCCAGTACTTC.

The rearrangement uses TRBV12-3 or TRBV12-4 and TRBJ2-1; D gene uncertain. The CDR3 runs to 15 residues. The V and J ends lost 2 bases and 3 bases respectively, with 11 bases between them. Written as DNA, the CDR3 is TGTGCCAGCAGTTTAAACGGAGTTGGCTACAATGAGCAGTTCTTC. Translation: CASSLNGVGYNEQFF.

This clonotype occurred a few times. The rearrangement uses TRBV29-1 and TRBJ1-1; possibly TRBD1 for D (5 bases). CDR1 and CDR2 (germline): SQVTM, ANQGSEA. Trimming shortened V by 6 bases and J by 13 bases, and 15 bases separated the two germline ends. The CDR3 loop spans 10 amino acids. CDR3 sequence (DNA): TGCAGCGTCGGGGGTGGTTGGGGTTTCTTT. Protein: CSVGGGWGFF.

This clonotype was picked up a small number of times. The chain has TRBV4-2 and TRBJ2-7, with no clear D. The CDR3 spans 15 residues. Germline V lookup: CDR1 LGHNA, CDR2 YNFKEQ. V gave up 3 bases and J gave up 1 base, with 13 bases separating them. This CDR3 reads CASSQTDVGSYEQYF. CDR3 coding DNA: TGTGCCAGCAGCCAGACTGACGTCGGGTCCTACGAGCAGTACTTC.